A single sample gave rise to the 31 T cell receptor beta chains below, sequenced in a study of shared clonotypes between healthy human individuals. Libraries were prepared by immunoSEQ multiplex PCR; TCRdb keeps only in-frame clonotypes and omits some of them. This sample has approximately 470,000 clones, with around 73% found just once. Sequenced: PBMCs. All receptors derive from a woman between 40 and 50 years old in good health. Some clones in this sample may be carry-over from other donors' samples.

This rearrangement joins TRBV10-2 to TRBJ1-2; D remains unclear. Germline V gene data show CDR1 as WSHSY and CDR2 as SAAADI. The CDR3 sequence is 13 residues long. Trimming cost V 3 bases and J 7 bases, with 12 bases left between them. The DNA for the CDR3 is TGCGCCAGCAGTGATAACCCCCGGGGTGGCTACACCTTC. Its protein product is CASSDNPRGGYTF.

The rearrangement links TRBV6-6 to TRBJ1-5; 7 nucleotides align to TRBD1. The V and J ends lost 7 bases and 6 bases, in that order; junction bases with no gene match: 6. This CDR3 comprises 13 residues. Germline CDR1 MNHNY, CDR2 SVGAGI (reference sequence). In nucleotides, the CDR3 is TGTGCCAGCATTAAGGGGGCGCGTCAGCCCCAGCATTTT. The encoded protein is CASIKGARQPQHF.

The gene calls are TRBV5-8 and TRBJ2-3; 9 bases agree with TRBD2. The CDR3 length is 16 residues. Germline lookup yields CDR1 SGHTS and CDR2 YDEGEE. V shed 4 bases, J shed 0 bases, and the junction held 6 bases outside the gene matches. The CDR3 protein is CASSGGRARSTDTQYF. DNA of the CDR3: TGTGCCAGCAGCGGCGGGAGGGCCCGTAGCACAGATACGCAGTATTTT.

Notes on this clone: At one of its ends the junction is not consistent with the germline gene, which may arise from a read error. V is TRBV5-1 and J is TRBJ2-2; D is perhaps TRBD2 (5 bases). CDR3 length equals 15 residues. Per the germline V gene, CDR1 is SGHRS and CDR2 is YFSETQ. In nucleotides, the CDR3 is TGCGCCAGCAGCCCAAGGACCATGAACACCGGGGAGCTGCTTTTT. The encoded protein is CASSPRTMNTGELLF. The full variable domain, in which reference TRBV5-1 and TRBJ2-2 provide the parts outside the CDR3, is KAGVTQTPRYLIKTRGQQVTLSCSPISGHRSVSWYQQTPGQGLQFLFEYFSETQRNKGNFPGRFSGRQFSNSRSEMNVSTLELGDSALYLCASSPRTMNTGELLFGEGSRLTVL.

Details on this clone: A much larger clone sits a single nucleotide away, making a read error possible. The CDR3 coding sequence is TGTGCCAGCACCCAGGCCGGGGGAAACTATGGCTACACCTTC. Translated, it gives CASTQAGGNYGYTF. The genes are TRBV2 and TRBJ1-2, with D perhaps matching TRBD1 (5 bases). In germline, CDR1 is SNHLY, CDR2 FYNNEI. The CDR3 totals 14 residues. Deletions cut 7 bases from V and 2 bases from J, with 14 bases between.

The chain joins TRBV28 to TRBJ1-5; 9 nucleotides align to TRBD1. CDR1 is MDHEN, CDR2 SYDVKM, per germline. J gave up 11 bases and V 6 bases, and 8 bases lay outside the gene matches. This CDR3 contains 13 residues. The CDR3 spells CASSQTGGRTQHF. DNA of the CDR3: TGTGCCAGCAGCCAAACAGGGGGCCGGACCCAGCATTTT.

The gene calls are TRBV7-9 and TRBJ1-3, with D perhaps TRBD1 (5 bases). Germline CDR1 reads SEHNR; CDR2 reads FQNEAQ (reference sequence). The CDR3 sequence is 16 residues long. Trimming took off 3 bases at V and 0 bases at J, with 12 bases between the two ends. As DNA, the CDR3 is TGTGCCAGCAGCTTGGGGGACTTAATCTCTGGAAACACCATATATTTT. Translating gives CASSLGDLISGNTIYF.

The V and J genes are TRBV6-5 and TRBJ2-7, with no clear D. Germline CDR1 reads MNHEY; CDR2 reads SVGAGI. Trimming took 2 bases from V and 3 from J, leaving 8 bases between them. The CDR3 has 13 amino acids. DNA of the CDR3: TGTGCCAGCAGTTACCGGCCTGACTACGAGCAGTACTTC. Its protein is CASSYRPDYEQYF.

The chain links TRBV7-6 to TRBJ2-6; D gene unclear. Germline V gene data show CDR1 as SGHVS and CDR2 as FNYEAQ. CDR3 length equals 14 residues. V dropped 5 bases and J dropped 2 bases, with 7 bases sitting between them. DNA for the CDR3: TGTGCCAGCAGCCCCCGGGCTGGGGCCAACGTCCTGACTTTC. It encodes CASSPRAGANVLTF.

This chain links TRBV5-1 with TRBJ2-1; 8 bases fit TRBD1. This CDR3 is 18 amino acids long. Germline assignment: CDR1 SGHRS and CDR2 YFSETQ. V was clipped by 3 bases and J by 0 bases; unmatched bases: 11. CDR3: CASSSRVGTGSSYNEQFF. The CDR3 region has the DNA TGCGCCAGCAGCTCCAGGGTTGGGACAGGAAGCTCCTACAATGAGCAGTTCTTC.

There are a few counts of this clone. V usage is TRBV30 and J usage is TRBJ1-3, with D possibly being TRBD1 (6 bases). Per germline, CDR1 GTSNPN and CDR2 SVGIG (reference sequence). This CDR3 is built from 13 residues. V was trimmed by 8 bases and J by 2 bases, leaving 13 bases between them. The CDR3 loop reads CAGAGTPGNTIYF. DNA of the CDR3: TGTGCCGGGGCCGGGACACCTGGAAACACCATATATTTT.

For this clone: Other DNA sequences within the sample encode an identical CDR3. The chain combines TRBV5-1 with TRBJ2-3; 12 bases agree with TRBD2. This CDR3 is 16 amino acids long. V shed 4 bases and J 2 bases; nucleotides not matched to a gene: 5. Germline V gene lookup returns CDR1 SGHRS and CDR2 YFSETQ. For the CDR3, the DNA is TGCGCCAGCAGCGTACGACTAGCGGGAGCCACAGATACGCAGTATTTT. This gives the protein CASSVRLAGATDTQYF.

This rearrangement joins TRBV5-1 to TRBJ2-1; 8 nucleotides match TRBD2. V lost 7 bases to trimming and J lost 2 bases; unmatched junction nucleotides: 8. The CDR3 has 15 amino acids. Per the germline V gene, CDR1 is SGHRS and CDR2 is YFSETQ. CDR3 DNA: TGCGCCAGCCGTTTCGGGACTAGGACCTACAATGAGCAGTTCTTC. Protein: CASRFGTRTYNEQFF.

This clone was detected once. V is TRBV27 and J is TRBJ2-7; D may match TRBD1 or TRBD2 (5 bases each). The CDR3 consists of 14 residues. The V and J ends lost 5 bases and 0 bases respectively, with 11 bases between them. The germline V gene has CDR1 MNHEY and CDR2 SMNVEV (reference sequence). The CDR3 DNA is TGTGCCAGCAGTCCGGGACGGAACTCCTACGAGCAGTACTTC. It specifies CASSPGRNSYEQYF.

In its sample, this clone was seen many times. This specimen includes other DNA sequences encoding the same CDR3. CDR3 DNA sequence: TGTGCCAGCGTAAGGAGCGAAACCTCCTCTGGGGCCAACGTCCTGACTTTC. Its translation is CASVRSETSSGANVLTF. V is TRBV4-2 and J is TRBJ2-6; D gene unclear. This CDR3 region has 17 residues. Per germline, CDR1 LGHNA and CDR2 YNFKEQ. V was trimmed by 8 bases and J by 0 bases, leaving 17 bases between them.

This chain links TRBV28 with TRBJ2-1, with D possibly matching TRBD2 (6 bases). The V and J ends lost 1 base and 7 bases respectively, with 17 bases between them. This CDR3 has 16 residues. Germline V gives CDR1 MDHEN, CDR2 SYDVKM. For the CDR3, the DNA is TGTGCCAGCAGTTTATTAGCGGTCCCCGGACGGAATGAGCAGTTCTTC. Amino acid sequence: CASSLLAVPGRNEQFF.

This clone was picked up one time. The genes are TRBV21-1 and TRBJ2-7; the DNA was not used to check the table's D call, TRBD2. TRBV21-1 is described as a pseudogene. The CDR3 is 16 amino acids. The CDR3 spells CASSHEPRRSIYEQYF. The CDR3 coding sequence is TGTGCCAGCAGCCACGAGCCGCGGAGGTCGATCTACGAGCAGTACTTC.

This sequence joins TRBV7-9 and TRBJ2-2, with 8 bases that match TRBD2. V was clipped by 5 bases and J by 1 base; unmatched bases: 6. The CDR3 extends over 16 amino acids. In germline, CDR1 is SEHNR, CDR2 FQNEAQ (reference sequence). The CDR3 spells CASSQSSGWNTGELFF. The DNA of the CDR3 is TGTGCCAGCAGCCAGTCTAGCGGGTGGAACACCGGGGAGCTGTTTTTT.

The chain carries TRBV6-1 and TRBJ2-1, with TRBD2 matching 9 bases. Per the germline V gene, CDR1 is MNHNS and CDR2 is SASEGT. The CDR3 length is 16 residues. The J segment lost 5 bases and the V segment lost 3 bases, leaving 8 bases of the junction unmatched. The CDR3 sequence is CASSDRGLAGDNEQFF. Written as DNA, the CDR3 is TGTGCCAGCAGTGACCGGGGACTAGCAGGCGACAATGAGCAGTTCTTC.

V is TRBV7-3 and J is TRBJ2-2, with TRBD2 matching 9 bases. The junction had 2 bases not matched to a gene; V was cut back by 7 bases and J by 2 bases. The length of the CDR3 is 14 residues. Per germline, CDR1 SGHTA and CDR2 FQGTGA. CDR3 nucleotide sequence: TGTGCCAGCAAAGCGGGAGGAAACACCGGGGAGCTGTTTTTT. Translating gives CASKAGGNTGELFF.

In this sample, this clone turned up once. The rearrangement links TRBV30 to TRBJ2-4; D is perhaps TRBD2 (5 bases). The germline gives CDR1 GTSNPN, CDR2 SVGIG (reference sequence). V was pared by 5 bases and J by 0 bases, with 11 bases between. The CDR3 runs 14 residues. This chain's CDR3 is CAWEAGEAKNIQYF. The CDR3 DNA is TGTGCCTGGGAAGCCGGGGAAGCCAAAAACATTCAGTACTTC.

The CDR3 DNA sequence: TGTGCCAGCAGTTTATGGGGCGGACATTATGGCTACACCTTC. Residues: CASSLWGGHYGYTF. The chain is built from TRBV28 and TRBJ1-2; TRBD1 might be the D (5 bases). V was clipped by 0 bases and J by 5 bases, with 10 bases between them. The CDR3 is 14 residues long. Germline CDR1 MDHEN, CDR2 SYDVKM.

In its sample, this clone was seen a few times. Other DNA sequences of this sample code for an identical CDR3. The rearrangement links TRBV11-2 to TRBJ1-1, with D uncertain. Germline CDR1 reads SGHAT; CDR2 reads FQNNGV. The CDR3 is 12 residues long. Trimming took off 3 bases at V and 5 bases at J, with 7 bases between the two ends. CDR3 in DNA: TGTGCCAGCAGCTTCGGAGGGACTGAAGCTTTCTTT. Residues: CASSFGGTEAFF.

The chain couples TRBV11-2 to TRBJ2-1; TRBD2 matches at 7 bases. The CDR3 length is 15 residues. Germline loops: CDR1 SGHAT, CDR2 FQNNGV. V dropped 7 bases and J dropped 8; count of bases not matched to a gene: 14. CDR3 DNA: TGTGCCAGCACCCCCGGCGGGAGTCAATCCTATGAGCAGTTCTTC. It is translated as CASTPGGSQSYEQFF.

The V call is TRBV5-6, the J call TRBJ2-1; 11 bases fit TRBD2. The CDR3 length is 18 residues. CDR1 is SGHDT, CDR2 YYEEEE, per germline. V was pared by 0 bases and J by 3 bases, with 8 bases of the junction left unmatched. This CDR3 is CASSLVSGRAFGYNEQFF. The CDR3 bases are TGTGCCAGCAGCTTGGTTAGCGGGAGGGCCTTCGGCTACAATGAGCAGTTCTTC.

V usage is TRBV28 and J usage is TRBJ2-3; D is undetermined. Per germline, CDR1 MDHEN and CDR2 SYDVKM. The CDR3 consists of 11 residues. V lost 6 bases and J 6 bases, leaving 7 bases between the germline ends. The CDR3 DNA reads as TGTGCCAGCAGCACGCGCGATACGCAGTATTTT. Its translation: CASSTRDTQYF. Combining the CDR3 with reference TRBV28 and TRBJ2-3 gives the whole variable domain DVKVTQSSRYLVKRTGEKVFLECVQDMDHENMFWYRQDPGLGLRLIYFSYDVKMKEKGDIPEGYSVSREKKERFSLILESASTNQTSMYLCASSTRDTQYFGPGTRLTVL.

A word on this clone: The sample carries other DNA sequences with the same CDR3. The chain carries TRBV4-3 and TRBJ2-7; D perhaps matches TRBD2 (6 bases). The CDR3 is made up of 16 amino acids. The germline V gene has CDR1 LGHNA and CDR2 YSLEER. The V and J ends lost 0 bases and 1 base respectively, with 13 bases between them. The CDR3 DNA sequence: TGCGCCAGCAGCCAAGATCGGGGGAGTCCTTCCTACGAGCAGTACTTC. Translated, it gives CASSQDRGSPSYEQYF.

The V and J genes are TRBV19 and TRBJ1-4; 9 nucleotides line up with TRBD1. The ends lost 1 base at V and 5 bases at J; junction bases unmatched: 2. This CDR3 contains 15 residues. Germline V gene data show CDR1 as LNHDA and CDR2 as SQIVND (reference sequence). The CDR3 DNA reads TGTGCCAGTAGTATAGGGACAGGGGTGAATGAAAAACTGTTTTTT. Amino acid sequence: CASSIGTGVNEKLFF.

In this sample, this clone turned up a few times. V gene TRBV28 combines with J gene TRBJ1-4, with 7 bases fitting TRBD1. Germline V gene sequence: CDR1 MDHEN, CDR2 SYDVKM. The length of the CDR3 is 16 residues. Losses at the gene ends were 6 bases for V and 5 bases for J; bases not matched to a gene: 12. The CDR3 bases are TGTGCCAGCAGCGATAGGACAGGCTTAAAGAATGAAAAACTGTTTTTT. Protein product: CASSDRTGLKNEKLFF.

The chain employs TRBV5-4 and TRBJ2-1, with no clear D. This CDR3 has 14 amino acids. The germline gives CDR1 SGHNT, CDR2 YYREEE (reference sequence). The V gene lost 7 bases and the J gene lost 4 bases, with 15 bases spanning the gap. As DNA, the CDR3 is TGTGCCAGCCTCGACTCCCAAGGGTACAATGAGCAGTTCTTC. This encodes CASLDSQGYNEQFF. Looking up the rest from reference TRBV5-4 and TRBJ2-1 gives the full variable domain: ETGVTQSPTHLIKTRGQQVTLRCSSQSGHNTVSWYQQALGQGPQFIFQYYREEENGRGNFPPRFSGLQFPNYSSELNVNALELDDSALYLCASLDSQGYNEQFFGPGTRLTVL.

V usage is TRBV28 and J usage is TRBJ2-5; the D gene is possibly TRBD1 (6 bases). Per the germline V gene, CDR1 is MDHEN and CDR2 is SYDVKM. Trimming left V 6 bases short and J 2 bases short, with 16 bases between. The length of the CDR3 is 15 residues. This chain's CDR3 is CASRPTGYGQETQYF. CDR3 DNA sequence: TGTGCCAGCAGACCAACAGGGTACGGACAAGAGACCCAGTACTTC. Supplemented by reference TRBV28 and TRBJ2-5, the full variable domain reads DVKVTQSSRYLVKRTGEKVFLECVQDMDHENMFWYRQDPGLGLRLIYFSYDVKMKEKGDIPEGYSVSREKKERFSLILESASTNQTSMYLCASRPTGYGQETQYFGPGTRLLVL.